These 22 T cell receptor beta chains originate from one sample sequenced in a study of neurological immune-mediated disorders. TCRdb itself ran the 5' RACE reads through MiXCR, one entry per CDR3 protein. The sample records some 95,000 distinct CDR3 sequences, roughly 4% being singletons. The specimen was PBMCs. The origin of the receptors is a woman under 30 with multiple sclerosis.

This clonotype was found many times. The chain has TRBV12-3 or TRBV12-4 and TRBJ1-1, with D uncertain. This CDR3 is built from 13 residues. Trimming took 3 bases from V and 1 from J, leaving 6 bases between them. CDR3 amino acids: CASSFGENTEAFF. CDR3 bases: TGTGCCAGCAGTTTCGGGGAGAACACTGAAGCTTTCTTT.

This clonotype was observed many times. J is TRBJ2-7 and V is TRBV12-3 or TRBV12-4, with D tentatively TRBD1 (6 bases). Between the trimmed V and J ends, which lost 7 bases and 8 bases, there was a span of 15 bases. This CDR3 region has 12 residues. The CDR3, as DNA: TGTGCCAGCAAGCAAGCCGGACAGCAGCAGTACTTC. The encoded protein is CASKQAGQQQYF.

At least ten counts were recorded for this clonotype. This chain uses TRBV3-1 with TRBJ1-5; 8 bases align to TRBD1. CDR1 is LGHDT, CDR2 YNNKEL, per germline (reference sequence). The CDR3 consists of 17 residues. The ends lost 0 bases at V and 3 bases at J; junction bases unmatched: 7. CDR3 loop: CASSQEMEQGVNQPQHF. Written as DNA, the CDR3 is TGTGCCAGCAGCCAAGAAATGGAACAGGGGGTCAATCAGCCCCAGCATTTT. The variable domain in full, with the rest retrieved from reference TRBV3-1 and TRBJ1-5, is DTAVSQTPKYLVTQMGNDKSIKCEQNLGHDTMYWYKQDSKKFLKIMFSYNNKELIINETVPNRFSPKSPDKAHLNLHINSLELGDSAVYFCASSQEMEQGVNQPQHFGDGTRLSIL.

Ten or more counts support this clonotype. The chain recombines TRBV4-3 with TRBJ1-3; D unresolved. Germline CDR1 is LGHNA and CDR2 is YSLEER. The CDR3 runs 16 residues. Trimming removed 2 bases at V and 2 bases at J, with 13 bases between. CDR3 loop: CASSQTRVNPGNTIYF. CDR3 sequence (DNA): TGCGCCAGCAGCCAAACGAGGGTTAATCCTGGAAACACCATATATTTT.

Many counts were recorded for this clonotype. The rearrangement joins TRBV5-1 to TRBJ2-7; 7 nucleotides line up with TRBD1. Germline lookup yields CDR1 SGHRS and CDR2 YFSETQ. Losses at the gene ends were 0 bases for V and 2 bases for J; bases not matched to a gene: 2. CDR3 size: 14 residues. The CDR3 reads CASSLGDRAYEQYF. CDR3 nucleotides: TGCGCCAGCAGCTTGGGCGACAGGGCCTACGAGCAGTACTTC.

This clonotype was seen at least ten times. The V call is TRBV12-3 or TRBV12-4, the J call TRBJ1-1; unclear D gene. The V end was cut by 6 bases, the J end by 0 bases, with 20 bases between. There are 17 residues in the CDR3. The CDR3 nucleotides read TGTGCCAGCAGCCTACGGACGGCCGATGGGATGAACACTGAAGCTTTCTTT. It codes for CASSLRTADGMNTEAFF.

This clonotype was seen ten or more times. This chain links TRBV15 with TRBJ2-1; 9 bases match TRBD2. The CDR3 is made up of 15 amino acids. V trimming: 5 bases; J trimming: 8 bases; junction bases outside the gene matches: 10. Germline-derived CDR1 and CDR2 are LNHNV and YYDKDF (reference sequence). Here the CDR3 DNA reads TGTGCCACCAGCGGCGAGTATAGCGGGAGAGATGAGCAGTTCTTC. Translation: CATSGEYSGRDEQFF.

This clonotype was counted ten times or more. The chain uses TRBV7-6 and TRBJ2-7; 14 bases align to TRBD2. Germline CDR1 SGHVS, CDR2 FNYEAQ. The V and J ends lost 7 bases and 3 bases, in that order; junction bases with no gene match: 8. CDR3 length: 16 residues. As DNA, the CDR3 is TGTGCCAGCACTTTACCAGGGACTAGCGGGAGCTACGAGCAGTACTTC. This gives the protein CASTLPGTSGSYEQYF.

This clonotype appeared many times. The CDR3 bases are TGCGCCAGCAGCACCTGGACAGGGGGCGCGACGATTAGCACTGAAGCTTTCTTT. Its protein product is CASSTWTGGATISTEAFF. This chain links TRBV5-1 with TRBJ1-1, with 11 bases fitting TRBD1. Germline values: CDR1 SGHRS, CDR2 YFSETQ. The CDR3 is 18 residues long. Unmatched junction bases numbered 15, after V lost 4 bases and J lost 4 bases.

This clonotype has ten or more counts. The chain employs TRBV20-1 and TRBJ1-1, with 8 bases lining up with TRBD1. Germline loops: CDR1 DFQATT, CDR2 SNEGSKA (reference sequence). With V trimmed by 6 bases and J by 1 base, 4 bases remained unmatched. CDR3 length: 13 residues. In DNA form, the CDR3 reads TGCAGTGCGTTGGGACAGGCGAACACTGAAGCTTTCTTT. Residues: CSALGQANTEAFF.

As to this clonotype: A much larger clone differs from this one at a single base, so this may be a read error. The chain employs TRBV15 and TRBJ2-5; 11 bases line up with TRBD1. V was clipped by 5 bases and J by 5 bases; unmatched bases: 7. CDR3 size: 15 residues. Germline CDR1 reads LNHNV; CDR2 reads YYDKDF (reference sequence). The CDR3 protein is CATSQRTGGRETQYF. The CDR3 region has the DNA TGTGCCACCAGCCAACGGACAGGGGGCAGGGAGACCCAGTACTTC.

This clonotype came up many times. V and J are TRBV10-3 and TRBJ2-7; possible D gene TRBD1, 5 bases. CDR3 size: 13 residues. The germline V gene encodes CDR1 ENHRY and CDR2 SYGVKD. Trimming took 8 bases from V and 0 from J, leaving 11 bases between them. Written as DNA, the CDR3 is TGTGCCATCTCCAGGGAACCCTCCTACGAGCAGTACTTC. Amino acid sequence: CAISREPSYEQYF.

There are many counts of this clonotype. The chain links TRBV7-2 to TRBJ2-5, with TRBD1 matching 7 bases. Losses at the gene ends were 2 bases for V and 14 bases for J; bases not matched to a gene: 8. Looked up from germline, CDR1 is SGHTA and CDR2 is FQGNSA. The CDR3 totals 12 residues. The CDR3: CASSLYRDRDYF. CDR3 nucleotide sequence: TGTGCCAGCAGCTTATACAGAGACAGGGATTACTTC.

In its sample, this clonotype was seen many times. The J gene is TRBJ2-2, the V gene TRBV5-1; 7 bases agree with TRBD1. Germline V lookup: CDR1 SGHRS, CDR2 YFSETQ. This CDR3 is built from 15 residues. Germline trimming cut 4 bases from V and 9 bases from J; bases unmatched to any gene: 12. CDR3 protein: CASSLEPGQTRELFF. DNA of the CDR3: TGCGCCAGCAGCCTGGAGCCGGGACAGACTCGGGAGCTGTTTTTT.

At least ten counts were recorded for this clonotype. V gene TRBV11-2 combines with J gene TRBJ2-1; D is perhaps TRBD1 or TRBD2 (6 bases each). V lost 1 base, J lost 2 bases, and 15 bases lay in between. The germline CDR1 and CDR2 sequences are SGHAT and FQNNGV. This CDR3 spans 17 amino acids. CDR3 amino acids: CASSLARRGATYNEQFF. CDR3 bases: TGTGCCAGCAGCTTAGCAAGAAGGGGGGCTACCTACAATGAGCAGTTCTTC.

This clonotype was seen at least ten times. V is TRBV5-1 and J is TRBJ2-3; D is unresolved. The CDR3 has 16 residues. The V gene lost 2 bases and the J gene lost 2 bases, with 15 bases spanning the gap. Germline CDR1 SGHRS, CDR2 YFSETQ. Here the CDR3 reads CASSLASQSATDTQYF. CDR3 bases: TGCGCCAGCAGCTTAGCCAGCCAGAGCGCCACAGATACGCAGTATTTT.

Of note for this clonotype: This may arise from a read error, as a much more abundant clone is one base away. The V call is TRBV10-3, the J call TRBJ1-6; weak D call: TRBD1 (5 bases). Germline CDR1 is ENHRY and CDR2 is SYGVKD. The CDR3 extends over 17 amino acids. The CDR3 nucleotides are TGTGCCATCGGGGGGGGAGGTCCGAGCTCCTATAATTCACACCTCCACTTT. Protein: CAIGGGGPSSYNSHLHF.

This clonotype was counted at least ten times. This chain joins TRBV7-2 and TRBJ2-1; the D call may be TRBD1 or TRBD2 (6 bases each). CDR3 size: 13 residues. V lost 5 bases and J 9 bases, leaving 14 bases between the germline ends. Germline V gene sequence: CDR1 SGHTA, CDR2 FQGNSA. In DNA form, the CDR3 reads TGTGCCAGCAGCCTAGGGGGGTCGAGTGAGCAGTTCTTC. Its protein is CASSLGGSSEQFF.

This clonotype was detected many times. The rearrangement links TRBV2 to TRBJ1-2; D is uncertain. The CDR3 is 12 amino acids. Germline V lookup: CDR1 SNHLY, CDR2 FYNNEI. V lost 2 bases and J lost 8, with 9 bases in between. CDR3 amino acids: CASSERGWGYTF. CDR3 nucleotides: TGTGCCAGCAGTGAAAGAGGGTGGGGCTACACCTTC.

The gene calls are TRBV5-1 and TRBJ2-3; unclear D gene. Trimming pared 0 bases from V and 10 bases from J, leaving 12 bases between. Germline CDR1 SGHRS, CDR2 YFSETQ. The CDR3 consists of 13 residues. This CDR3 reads CASSLVGTSSQYF. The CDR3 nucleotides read TGCGCCAGCAGCTTGGTGGGTACGAGTTCGCAGTATTTT.

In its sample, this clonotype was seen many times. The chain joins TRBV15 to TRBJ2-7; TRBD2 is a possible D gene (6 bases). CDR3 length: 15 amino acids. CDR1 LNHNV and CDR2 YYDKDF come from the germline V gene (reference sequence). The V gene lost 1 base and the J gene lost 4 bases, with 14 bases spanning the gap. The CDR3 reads CATSRARGILYEQYF. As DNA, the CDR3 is TGTGCCACCAGCAGAGCGCGCGGGATTCTGTACGAGCAGTACTTC.

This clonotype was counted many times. The DNA of the CDR3 is TGCGCCAGCAGCCCGGTTTTCCCTCCTGAGCAGTTCTTC. Translation gives CASSPVFPPEQFF. The chain has TRBV5-1 and TRBJ2-1; D is undetermined. Trimming cost V 4 bases and J 9 bases, with 14 bases left between them. This CDR3 is built from 13 residues. CDR1 and CDR2 from the germline V gene are SGHRS and YFSETQ. Looking up the rest from reference TRBV5-1 and TRBJ2-1 gives the full variable domain: KAGVTQTPRYLIKTRGQQVTLSCSPISGHRSVSWYQQTPGQGLQFLFEYFSETQRNKGNFPGRFSGRQFSNSRSEMNVSTLELGDSALYLCASSPVFPPEQFFGPGTRLTVL.